Listed below are T cell receptor beta chains from one sample, sequenced in a study of Ad26.COV2.S vaccination and SARS-CoV-2 variants. Profiling relied on immunoSEQ multiplex PCR, and the TCRdb table lists in-frame clones only, not all of them. The sample contains 400,000 to 450,000 clones, about 93% of which appear only once. The sequencing used peripheral blood, collected in a trial of Ad26.COV2.S vaccine versus placebo. The source is a person between 18 and 65 years old who received the Ad26.COV2.S COVID-19 vaccine or a placebo. The CDR3 runs from the conserved cysteine through the conserved F or W. Each record gives: clone size, D gene, J gene, V gene, CDR3 protein, CDR3 DNA. D genes are given only for firm matches. Not all rows give a size; the values are once, few, many and, for expanded clones, a class.

. | TRBD1 | TRBJ1-2 | TRBV27 | CASRRTGVDYGYTF | TGTGCCAGCAGAAGGACAGGGGTAGACTATGGCTACACCTTC
. | TRBD1 | TRBJ1-1 | TRBV7-9 | CASSLEGQASAEAFF | TGTGCCAGCAGCCTAGAGGGACAGGCCTCCGCTGAAGCTTTCTTT
. | . | TRBJ2-5 | TRBV30 | CAWSVWPLMETQYF | TGTGCCTGGAGTGTATGGCCGCTGATGGAGACCCAGTACTTC
. | TRBD1 | TRBJ2-7 | TRBV6-6 | CASSPRGRSTGGSYEQYF | TGTGCCAGCAGTCCCCGAGGGCGCTCGACAGGGGGTTCATACGAGCAGTACTTC
. | . | TRBJ2-1 | TRBV9 | CASSVELGNYEQFF | TGTGCCAGCAGCGTAGAGCTAGGGAACTATGAGCAGTTCTTC
. | . | TRBJ1-1 | TRBV6-1 | CASSENLNTEAFF | TGTGCCAGCAGTGAAAACCTGAACACTGAAGCTTTCTTT
. | . | TRBJ1-1 | TRBV6-6 | CASSAQGWNTEAFF | TGTGCCAGCAGTGCACAGGGATGGAACACTGAAGCTTTCTTT
. | TRBD2 | TRBJ2-1 | TRBV7-9 | CASSKGLAGDLNEQFF | TGTGCCAGCAGCAAGGGACTAGCGGGAGACTTAAATGAGCAGTTCTTC
. | . | TRBJ2-3 | TRBV25-1 | CASKAGAITSTDTQYF | TGTGCCAGCAAAGCTGGAGCTATCACTAGCACAGATACGCAGTATTTT
. | . | TRBJ2-7 | TRBV7-9 | CASSLRVPRRERTYEQYF | TGTGCCAGCAGCTTAAGGGTCCCCCGCAGGGAAAGAACCTACGAGCAGTACTTC
. | TRBD1 | TRBJ1-2 | TRBV18 | CASSPKTGTGLSF | TGTGCCAGCTCACCAAAAACCGGGACAGGGCTCTCCTTC
. | TRBD2 | TRBJ2-5 | TRBV5-1 | CASSYLAGEGETQYF | TGCGCCAGCAGCTACCTAGCGGGAGAGGGAGAGACCCAGTACTTC
. | TRBD2 | TRBJ2-7 | TRBV30 | CAWRGQREFEQYF | TGTGCCTGGAGGGGCCAGCGGGAGTTCGAGCAGTACTTC
. | . | TRBJ2-5 | TRBV27 | CASSRAGQETQYF | TGTGCCAGCAGTAGGGCAGGACAAGAGACCCAGTACTTC
once | . | TRBJ2-1 | TRBV3-1/TRBV3-2 | CASSQEGLYNEQFF | TGTGCCAGCAGCCAAGAAGGCTTATACAATGAGCAGTTCTTC
. | . | TRBJ2-7 | TRBV7-9 | CASSLSMSSYEQYF | TGTGCCAGCAGCCTGTCTATGAGCTCCTACGAGCAGTACTTC
once | . | TRBJ2-3 | TRBV19 | CASSKGGSTDTQYF | TGTGCCAGTAGTAAAGGAGGAAGCACAGATACGCAGTATTTT
. | . | TRBJ2-3 | TRBV7-9 | CASSPFDTQYF | TGTGCCAGCAGCCCTTTCGATACGCAGTATTTT
. | TRBD1 | TRBJ2-5 | TRBV12-3/TRBV12-4 | CASSSQGAAAQYF | TGTGCCAGCAGTTCACAGGGGGCAGCGGCCCAGTACTTC
. | . | TRBJ2-3 | TRBV5-1 | CASSPSRIPDTQYF | TGCGCCAGCAGCCCCTCGAGGATCCCAGATACGCAGTATTTT
. | TRBD2 | TRBJ2-1 | TRBV27 | CASSPGLALSSYNEQFF | TGTGCCAGCAGTCCCGGACTAGCCTTGAGCTCCTACAATGAGCAGTTCTTC
. | . | TRBJ2-1 | TRBV7-9 | CASSLAFAVYNEQFF | TGTGCCAGCAGCTTAGCATTTGCGGTCTACAATGAGCAGTTCTTC
. | TRBD2 | TRBJ2-1 | TRBV30 | CAWSVGLGRFF | TGTGCCTGGAGTGTCGGACTAGGTCGGTTCTTC
. | TRBD1 | TRBJ2-1 | TRBV28 | CASSPPGQGVDEQFF | TGTGCCAGCAGTCCGCCAGGACAGGGGGTAGATGAGCAGTTCTTC
. | TRBD1 | TRBJ2-3 | TRBV13 | CASSLGTGSTDTQYF | TGTGCCAGCAGCTTAGGGACAGGGTCAACAGATACGCAGTATTTT
few | . | TRBJ1-5 | TRBV2 | CASSENRVGSNQPQHF | TGTGCCAGCAGTGAAAACAGGGTGGGTAGCAATCAGCCCCAGCATTTT
. | . | TRBJ2-6 | TRBV3-1/TRBV3-2 | CASSQRGSGANVLTF | TGTGCCAGCAGCCAACGGGGCTCTGGGGCCAACGTCCTGACTTTC
. | . | TRBJ1-3 | TRBV10-3 | CAISESGNTIYF | TGTGCCATCAGTGAGTCGGGAAACACCATATATTTT
. | TRBD2 | TRBJ2-7 | TRBV7-2 | CASSPPGLAAEQYF | TGTGCCAGCAGCCCCCCGGGACTAGCAGCCGAGCAGTACTTC
once | . | TRBJ1-5 | TRBV5-5 | CASSTAVSNQPQHF | TGTGCCAGCAGCACCGCCGTTAGCAATCAGCCCCAGCATTTT
. | TRBD2 | TRBJ2-1 | TRBV28 | CASSSGLAGSNEQFF | TGTGCCAGCAGTTCAGGACTAGCGGGAAGCAATGAGCAGTTCTTC
. | . | TRBJ1-2 | TRBV4-1 | CASSQDTIWGYTF | TGCGCCAGCAGCCAAGACACTATCTGGGGCTACACCTTC
. | . | TRBJ1-5 | TRBV7-9 | CASSLVGTSNQPQHF | TGTGCCAGCAGCTTAGTAGGGACTAGCAATCAGCCCCAGCATTTT
. | . | TRBJ2-3 | TRBV7-9 | CASRPRVGTSTDTQYF | TGTGCCAGCAGACCTAGAGTTGGCACTAGCACAGATACGCAGTATTTT
few | TRBD2 | TRBJ2-7 | TRBV6-5 | CASSPREGMREQYF | TGTGCCAGCAGCCCCCGGGAGGGGATGAGAGAGCAGTACTTC
. | . | TRBJ1-5 | TRBV2 | CASSFAGSNQPQHF | TGTGCCAGCAGCTTCGCAGGGAGCAATCAGCCCCAGCATTTT
. | . | TRBJ2-2 | TRBV6-5 | CASRSGGAGTGELFF | TGTGCCAGCAGATCAGGAGGGGCAGGCACCGGGGAGCTGTTTTTT
. | TRBD1 | TRBJ2-3 | TRBV24-1 | CATSEGGQGTDTQYF | TGTGCCACCAGTGAGGGGGGACAGGGCACAGATACGCAGTATTTT
. | TRBD2 | TRBJ2-3 | TRBV4-3 | CASSPGLAGELDTQYF | TGCGCCAGCAGCCCCGGATTAGCGGGAGAGTTAGATACGCAGTATTTT
. | . | TRBJ1-3 | TRBV30 | CAWSRKGALSGNTIYF | TGTGCCTGGAGTCGTAAAGGGGCCCTCTCTGGAAACACCATATATTTT
. | . | TRBJ1-1 | TRBV6-5 | CASSYHLRDTEAFF | TGTGCCAGCAGTTACCACCTACGGGACACTGAAGCTTTCTTT
. | . | TRBJ2-1 | TRBV7-2 | CASSLGAGPYNEQFF | TGTGCCAGCAGCTTAGGTGCAGGGCCCTACAATGAGCAGTTCTTC
. | . | TRBJ2-3 | TRBV19 | CASSWGTDTQYF | TGTGCCAGTAGTTGGGGCACAGATACGCAGTATTTT
. | TRBD2 | TRBJ2-4 | TRBV27 | CASSLEAGGLYIQYF | TGTGCCAGCAGTTTAGAAGCGGGAGGGCTGTACATTCAGTACTTC
. | TRBD1 | TRBJ2-1 | TRBV5-4 | CASSLGQGDLSYNEQFF | TGTGCCAGCAGCTTGGGACAGGGGGACCTCTCCTACAATGAGCAGTTCTTC
. | . | TRBJ2-2 | TRBV29-1 | CSVPGKITGELFF | TGCAGCGTACCAGGAAAAATTACCGGGGAGCTGTTTTTT
. | TRBD2 | TRBJ2-3 | TRBV7-3 | CASSLGVAGSDTDTQYF | TGTGCCAGCAGCTTAGGGGTAGCGGGATCCGACACAGATACGCAGTATTTT
. | TRBD1 | TRBJ1-2 | TRBV30 | CAWKRDRVPGGYGYTF | TGTGCCTGGAAAAGGGACAGGGTGCCTGGAGGCTATGGCTACACCTTC
. | . | TRBJ1-5 | TRBV27 | CASSSSGRGVYQPQHF | TGTGCCAGCAGTTCGAGCGGCAGGGGCGTATATCAGCCCCAGCATTTT
. | . | TRBJ2-7 | TRBV9 | CASSVAVSSYEQYF | TGTGCCAGCAGCGTAGCGGTCTCCTCCTACGAGCAGTACTTC
. | TRBD1 | TRBJ1-1 | TRBV19 | CASSRTGGAYPEAFF | TGTGCCAGTAGTAGGACAGGGGGCGCGTATCCTGAAGCTTTCTTT
many | . | TRBJ2-2 | TRBV5-6 | CASSLRTGSSTGELFF | TGTGCCAGCAGCTTGCGGACGGGGTCGAGCACCGGGGAGCTGTTTTTT
. | . | TRBJ2-1 | TRBV19 | CASSILEGYNEQFF | TGTGCCAGTAGTATTTTAGAGGGGTACAATGAGCAGTTCTTC
. | . | TRBJ1-6 | TRBV27 | CASSNGGTDSSSYNSPLHF | TGTGCCAGCAGTAACGGGGGGACGGATTCGAGCTCCTATAATTCACCCCTCCACTTT
. | . | TRBJ1-1 | TRBV30 | CAWTGYTGTEAFF | TGTGCCTGGACAGGATATACTGGGACTGAAGCTTTCTTT
once | . | TRBJ1-1 | TRBV30 | CAWSTGLNTEAFF | TGTGCCTGGAGTACAGGGTTGAACACTGAAGCTTTCTTT
. | . | TRBJ2-3 | TRBV7-2 | CASSFGASTDTQYF | TGTGCCAGCAGCTTCGGAGCTAGCACAGATACGCAGTATTTT
. | . | TRBJ1-4 | TRBV15 | CATSRAPGNEKLFF | TGTGCCACCAGCAGAGCCCCAGGAAATGAAAAACTGTTTTTT